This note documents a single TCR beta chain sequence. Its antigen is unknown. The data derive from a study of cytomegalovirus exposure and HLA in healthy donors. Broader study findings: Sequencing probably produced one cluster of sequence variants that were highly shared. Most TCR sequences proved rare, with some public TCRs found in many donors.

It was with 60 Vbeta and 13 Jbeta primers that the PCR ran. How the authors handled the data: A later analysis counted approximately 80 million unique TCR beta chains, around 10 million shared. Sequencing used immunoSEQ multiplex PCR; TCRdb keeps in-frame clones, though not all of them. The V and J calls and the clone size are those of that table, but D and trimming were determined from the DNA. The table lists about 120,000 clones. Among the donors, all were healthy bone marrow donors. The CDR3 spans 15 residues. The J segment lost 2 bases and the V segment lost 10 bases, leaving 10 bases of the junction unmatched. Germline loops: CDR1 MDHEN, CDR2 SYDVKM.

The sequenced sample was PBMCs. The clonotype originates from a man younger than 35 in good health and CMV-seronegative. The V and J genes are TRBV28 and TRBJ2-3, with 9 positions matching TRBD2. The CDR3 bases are TGTGCCACCCAAGGGGCTAGCGGGAACACAGATACGCAGTATTTT. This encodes CATQGASGNTDTQYF.